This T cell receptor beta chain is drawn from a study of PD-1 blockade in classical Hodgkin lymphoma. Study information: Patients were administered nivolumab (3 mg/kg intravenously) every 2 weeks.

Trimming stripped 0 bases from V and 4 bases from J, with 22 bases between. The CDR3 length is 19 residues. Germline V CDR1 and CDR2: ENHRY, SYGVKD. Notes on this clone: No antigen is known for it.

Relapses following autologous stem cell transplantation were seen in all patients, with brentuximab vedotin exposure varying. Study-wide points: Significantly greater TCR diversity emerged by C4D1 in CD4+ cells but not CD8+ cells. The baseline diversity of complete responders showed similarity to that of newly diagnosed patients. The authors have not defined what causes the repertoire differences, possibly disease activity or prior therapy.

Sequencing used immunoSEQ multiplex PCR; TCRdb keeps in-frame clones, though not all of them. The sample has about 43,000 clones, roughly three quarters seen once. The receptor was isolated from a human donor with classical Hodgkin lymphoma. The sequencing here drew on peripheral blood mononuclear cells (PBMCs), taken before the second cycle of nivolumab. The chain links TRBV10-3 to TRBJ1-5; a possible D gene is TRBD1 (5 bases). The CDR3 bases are TGTGCCATCAGTGAGTCGGGACTGGCCGCCACTGACAGAAATCAGCCCCAGCATTTT. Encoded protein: CAISESGLAATDRNQPQHF.